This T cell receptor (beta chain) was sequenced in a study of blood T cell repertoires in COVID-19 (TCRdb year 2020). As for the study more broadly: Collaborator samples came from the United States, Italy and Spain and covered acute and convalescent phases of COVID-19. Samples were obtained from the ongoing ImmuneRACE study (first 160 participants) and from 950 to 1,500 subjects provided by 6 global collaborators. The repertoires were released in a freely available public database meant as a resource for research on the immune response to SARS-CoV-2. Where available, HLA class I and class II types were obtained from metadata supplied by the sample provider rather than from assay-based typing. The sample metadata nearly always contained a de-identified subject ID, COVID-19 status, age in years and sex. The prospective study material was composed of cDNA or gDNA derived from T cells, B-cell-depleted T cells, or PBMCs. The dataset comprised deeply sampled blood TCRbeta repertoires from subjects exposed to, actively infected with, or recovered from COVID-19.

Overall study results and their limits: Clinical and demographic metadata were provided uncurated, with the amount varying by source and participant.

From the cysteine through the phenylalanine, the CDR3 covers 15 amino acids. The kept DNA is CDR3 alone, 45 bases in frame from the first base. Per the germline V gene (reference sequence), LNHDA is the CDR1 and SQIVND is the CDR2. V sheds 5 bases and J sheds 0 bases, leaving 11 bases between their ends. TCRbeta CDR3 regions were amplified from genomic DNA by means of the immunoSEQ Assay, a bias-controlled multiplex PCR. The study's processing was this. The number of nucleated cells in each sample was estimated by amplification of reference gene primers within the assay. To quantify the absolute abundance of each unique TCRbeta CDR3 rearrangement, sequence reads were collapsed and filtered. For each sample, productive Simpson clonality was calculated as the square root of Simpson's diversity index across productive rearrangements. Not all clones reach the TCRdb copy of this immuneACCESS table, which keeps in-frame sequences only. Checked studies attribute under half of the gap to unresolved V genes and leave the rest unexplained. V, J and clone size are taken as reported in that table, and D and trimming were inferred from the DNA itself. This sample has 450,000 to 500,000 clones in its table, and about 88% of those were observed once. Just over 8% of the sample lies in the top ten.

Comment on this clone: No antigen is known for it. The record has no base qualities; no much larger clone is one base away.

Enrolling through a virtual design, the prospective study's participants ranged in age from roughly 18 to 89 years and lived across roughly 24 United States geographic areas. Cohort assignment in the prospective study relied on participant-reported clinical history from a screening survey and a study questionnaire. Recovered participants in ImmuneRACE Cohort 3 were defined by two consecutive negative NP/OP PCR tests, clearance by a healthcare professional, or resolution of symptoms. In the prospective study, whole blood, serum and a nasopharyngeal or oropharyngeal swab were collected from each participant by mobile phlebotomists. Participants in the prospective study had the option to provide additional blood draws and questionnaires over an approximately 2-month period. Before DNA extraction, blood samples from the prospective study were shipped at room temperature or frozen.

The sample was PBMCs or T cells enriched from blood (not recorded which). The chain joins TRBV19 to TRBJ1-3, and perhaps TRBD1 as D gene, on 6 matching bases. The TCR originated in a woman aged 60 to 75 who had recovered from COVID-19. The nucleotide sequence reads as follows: TGTGCCAGTAGTCTTCAGGGGAGCTCTGGAAACACCATATATTTT. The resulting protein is CASSLQGSSGNTIYF.